These 6 T cell receptor beta chains share one sample of origin, sequenced in a study of PD-1 blockade in classical Hodgkin lymphoma. Time point noted: newly diagnosed, previously untreated cHL patient sample. TCRdb keeps only in-frame clones here, not all; method: immunoSEQ multiplex PCR. There are about 25,000 clones in the sample; approximately 95% occur only once, and around 3.9% lies in the top ten. Sequenced: peripheral blood mononuclear cells (PBMCs). The source of these receptors is a human donor with classical Hodgkin lymphoma.

The rearrangement joins TRBV7-2 to TRBJ1-3, with D possibly matching TRBD1 (5 bases). Deletions cut 1 base from V and 0 bases from J, with 13 bases between. Per the germline V gene, CDR1 is SGHTA and CDR2 is FQGNSA. The CDR3 contains 17 residues. The CDR3 nucleotides are TGTGCCAGCAGCTTAGTCCCATCCGGGGGCTCTGGAAACACCATATATTTT. Its translation: CASSLVPSGGSGNTIYF.

The V and J genes are TRBV28 and TRBJ1-2, with D perhaps matching TRBD1 (5 bases). V lost 8 bases, J lost 3 bases, and 16 bases lay in between. Germline lookup yields CDR1 MDHEN and CDR2 SYDVKM. The CDR3 runs to 14 residues. The chain's CDR3 is CASLTVGSDYGYTF. CDR3 bases: TGTGCCAGCTTGACAGTCGGTTCCGACTATGGCTACACCTTC.

This chain links TRBV6-6 with TRBJ2-1; 9 nucleotides align to TRBD1. V gave up 0 bases and J gave up 10 bases; unmatched junction bases: 10. Germline values: CDR1 MNHNY, CDR2 SVGAGI (reference sequence). The CDR3 is 16 residues long. Here the CDR3 DNA reads TGTGCCAGCAGTTACTCGTGGGACAGGGTTTTCCAGGAGCAGTTCTTC. Its protein product is CASSYSWDRVFQEQFF.

The V gene is TRBV9, the J gene TRBJ2-2; no clear D gene. V lost 0 bases and J lost 3, with 9 bases in between. Germline values: CDR1 SGDLS, CDR2 YYNGEE. There are 15 residues in the CDR3. The CDR3 here is CASSVAPGDTGELFF. The DNA of the CDR3 is TGTGCCAGCAGCGTAGCGCCAGGAGACACCGGGGAGCTGTTTTTT.

V is TRBV5-1 and J is TRBJ1-1; 7 bases agree with TRBD1. Germline loops: CDR1 SGHRS, CDR2 YFSETQ. V shed 0 bases, J shed 0 bases, and the junction held 2 bases outside the gene matches. CDR3 length: 15 residues. The DNA of the CDR3 is TGCGCCAGCAGCTTGGGGGACAGTGTGAACACTGAAGCTTTCTTT. This translates into CASSLGDSVNTEAFF.

This rearrangement joins TRBV29-1 to TRBJ2-5; TRBD1 might be the D (6 bases). CDR1 and CDR2 (germline): SQVTM, ANQGSEA. This CDR3 has 14 amino acids. Trimming pared 1 base from V and 4 bases from J, leaving 13 bases between. The chain's CDR3 is CSVEAGTRGETQYF. The CDR3 coding sequence is TGCAGCGTTGAAGCCGGGACCAGGGGAGAGACCCAGTACTTC.